The source of this TCR beta chain is a study of cytomegalovirus exposure and HLA in healthy donors. The CDR3 covers 14 residues. The germline gives CDR1 MDHEN, CDR2 SYDVKM. The V and J ends lost 5 bases and 7 bases, in that order; junction bases with no gene match: 6. From the roughly 110-subject validation cohort, which was separate from the approximately 700-subject first cohort, the donors were drawn. The data were produced by immunoSEQ multiplex PCR, yet TCRdb's version contains in-frame clones alone and is incomplete. The sample has a few hundred thousand clones, 86% seen once. J is TRBJ2-2 and V is TRBV28; 8 nucleotides agree with TRBD1. The sequenced sample consisted of PBMCs. This TCR was recovered from a woman younger than 30 in good health and CMV-seronegative. The CDR3 DNA sequence: TGTGCCAGCAGTCAGGGGACAGGCCACGGGGAGCTGTTTTTT. Translation: CASSQGTGHGELFF.